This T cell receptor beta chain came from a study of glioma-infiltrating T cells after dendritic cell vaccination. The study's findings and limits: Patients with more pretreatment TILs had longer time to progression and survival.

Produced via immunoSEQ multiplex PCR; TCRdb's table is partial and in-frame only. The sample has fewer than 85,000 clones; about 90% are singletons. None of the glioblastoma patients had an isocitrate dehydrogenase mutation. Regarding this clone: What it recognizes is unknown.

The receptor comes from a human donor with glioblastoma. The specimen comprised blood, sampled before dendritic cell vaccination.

The CDR3 coding sequence is TGTGCCAGCAGCTTAGTTCGGGGAGTGAACACTGAAGCTTTCTTT. This sequence encodes CASSLVRGVNTEAFF. J is TRBJ1-1 and V is TRBV11-2; the D is unclear. V was shortened by 1 base and J by 0 bases, with 9 bases between the two germline ends. The CDR3 is 15 amino acids. Germline loops: CDR1 SGHAT, CDR2 FQNNGV.